This T cell receptor beta chain was profiled in a study of blood T cells in healthy people across ages. Then a second PCR, running roughly 7 to 11 cycles, was carried out with a sample-barcoded 5' primer and a J-beta primer mix. Carrying 12 random nucleotides, a template-switch adaptor labeled each individual cDNA molecule. TCRdb re-analysed the 5' RACE reads in MiXCR, keeping a single row per CDR3 protein. This table holds approximately 790,000 distinct CDR3 sequences, under 80% found once. The ends lost 4 bases at V and 4 bases at J; junction bases unmatched: 7. Looked up from germline, CDR1 is SQVTM and CDR2 is ANQGSEA. The CDR3 is 14 residues long. This clonotype was seen once. It was around 10 milliliters of peripheral blood that were drawn from each donor.

The sample taken for sequencing was blood. The chain has TRBV29-1 and TRBJ1-2; TRBD1 matches 9 bases. The receptor comes from a man aged 25-45 years in good health. As DNA, the CDR3 is TGCAGCGTTGGGGGACAGGGAGGGGGCTATGGCTACACCTTC. This codes for CSVGGQGGGYGYTF.